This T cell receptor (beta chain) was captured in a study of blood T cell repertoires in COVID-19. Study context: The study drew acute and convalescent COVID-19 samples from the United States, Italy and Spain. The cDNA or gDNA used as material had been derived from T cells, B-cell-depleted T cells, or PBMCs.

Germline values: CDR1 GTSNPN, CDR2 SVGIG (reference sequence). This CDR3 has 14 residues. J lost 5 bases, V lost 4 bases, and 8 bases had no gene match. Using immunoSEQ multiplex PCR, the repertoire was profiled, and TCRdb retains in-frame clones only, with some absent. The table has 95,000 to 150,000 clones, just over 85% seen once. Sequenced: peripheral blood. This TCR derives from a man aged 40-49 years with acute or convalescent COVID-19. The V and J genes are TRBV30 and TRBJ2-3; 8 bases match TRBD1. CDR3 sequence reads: CAWKTGAGGDTQYF. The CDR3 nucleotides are TGTGCCTGGAAGACAGGGGCTGGTGGAGATACGCAGTATTTT.